These T cell receptor beta chains were read from a single sample in a study of CXCR3-negative and CXCR3-positive naive CD8 T cells. TCRdb processed the 5' RACE reads again and assigns one entry to each CDR3 protein, with no DNA. Its table records 150,000 or so distinct CDR3 sequences. The material sequenced was naive CXCR3- CD8+ T cells from blood. The receptors come from a human donor in good health. Some clones in this sample may be carry-over from other donors' samples. Both conserved end residues are part of each CDR3. Each record gives: J gene, V gene, CDR3 protein.

TRBJ2-7,TRBV19,CASSIGGGRSYEQYF
TRBJ2-1,TRBV15,CATSRDLISYNEQFF
TRBJ1-1,TRBV6-6,CASGPGNTEAFF
TRBJ2-1,TRBV7-9,CASSLVGPGLNPQFF
TRBJ2-1,TRBV24-1,CATSRGLENNEQFF
TRBJ2-1,TRBV5-1,CASSPFAADGYNEQFF
TRBJ1-5,TRBV4-1,CASSQASLSRGNQPQHF
TRBJ2-5,TRBV24-1,CATSDMRESGETQYF
TRBJ2-5,TRBV15,CATSRAQPQETQYF
TRBJ1-4,TRBV21-1,CASSEPMVTNEKLFF
TRBJ1-2,TRBV2,CASSEAGGTVLNYGYTF
TRBJ2-2,TRBV12-3/TRBV12-4,CASSLQQKNTGELFF
TRBJ2-5,TRBV27,CASSLLGQSQETQYF
TRBJ2-6,TRBV4-2,CASSQDGGAGANVLTF
TRBJ2-5,TRBV5-1,CASSLGREPLF